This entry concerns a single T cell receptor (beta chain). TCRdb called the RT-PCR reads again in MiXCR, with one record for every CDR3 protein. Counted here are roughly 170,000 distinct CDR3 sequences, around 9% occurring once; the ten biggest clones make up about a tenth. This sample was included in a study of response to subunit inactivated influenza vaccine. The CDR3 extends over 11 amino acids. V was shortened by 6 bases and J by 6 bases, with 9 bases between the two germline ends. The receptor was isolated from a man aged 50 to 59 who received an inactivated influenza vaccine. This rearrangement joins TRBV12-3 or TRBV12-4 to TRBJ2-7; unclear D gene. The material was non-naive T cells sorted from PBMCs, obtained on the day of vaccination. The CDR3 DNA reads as TGTGCCAGCAGCGACGTGGCCGAGCAGTACTTC. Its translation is CASSDVAEQYF.